This T cell receptor (beta chain) was identified during a study of cytomegalovirus exposure and HLA in healthy donors. Study-level points and caveats: CMV serostatus was the only immune exposure information that was available. Sequences of the TCR beta chain were said to predict the HLA-A and HLA-B alleles of most subjects accurately. Most TCR beta V segments were productive about 90% or about 30% of the time in an earlier analysis. Confirmation was obtained in vitro that a few CMV-associated chains are specific for CMV antigens.

As concerns this clone: Its antigen is unidentified.

The CDR3 runs to 17 residues. Per germline, CDR1 SGHVS and CDR2 FNYEAQ. V dropped 5 bases and J dropped 0 bases, with 18 bases sitting between them. The PCR ran on 60 Vbeta and 13 Jbeta primers. Using immunoSEQ multiplex PCR, the repertoire was profiled, and TCRdb retains in-frame clones only, with some absent. Here the sample spans some 250,000 clones, approximately 82% being singletons. V and J are TRBV7-6 and TRBJ2-3; D may be TRBD1 (6 bases). This sequence was found in a woman aged 55 to 70 in good health and CMV-seropositive. Sequencing input: PBMCs. CDR3 region: CASSPLVRGKSTDTQYF. The CDR3 nucleotides are TGTGCCAGCAGCCCCCTCGTCAGGGGAAAGAGCACAGATACGCAGTATTTT.